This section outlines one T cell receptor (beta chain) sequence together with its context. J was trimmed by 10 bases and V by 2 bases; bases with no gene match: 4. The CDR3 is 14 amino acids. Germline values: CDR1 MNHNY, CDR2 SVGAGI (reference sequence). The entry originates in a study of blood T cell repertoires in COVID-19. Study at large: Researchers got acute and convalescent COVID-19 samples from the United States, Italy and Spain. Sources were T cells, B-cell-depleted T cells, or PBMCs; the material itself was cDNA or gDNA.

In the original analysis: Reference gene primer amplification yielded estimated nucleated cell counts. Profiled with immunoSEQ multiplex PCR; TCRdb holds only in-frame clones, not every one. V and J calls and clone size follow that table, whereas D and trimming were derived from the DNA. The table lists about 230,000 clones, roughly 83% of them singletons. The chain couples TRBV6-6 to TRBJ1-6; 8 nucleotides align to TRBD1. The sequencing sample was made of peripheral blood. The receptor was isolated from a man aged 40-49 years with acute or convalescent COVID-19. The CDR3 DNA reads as TGTGCCAGCAGTTACACAGGGGGGGGATCACCCCTCCACTTT. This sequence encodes CASSYTGGGSPLHF.